The next 8 T cell receptor beta chains were all read from a single sample in a study of T cell responses to AZD1222 COVID-19 vaccine. Some clones are missing from TCRdb's copy, which holds only in-frame ones; the method was immunoSEQ multiplex PCR. The sample includes roughly 150,000 clones, 87% of them seen just once. This specimen consisted of peripheral blood, obtained 28 days after the second AZD1222 dose. The receptors stem from an adult who received the AZD1222 COVID-19 vaccine.

The rearrangement joins TRBV7-6 to TRBJ1-4; TRBD1 matches 9 bases. The V gene's germline CDR1 is SGHVS and CDR2 FNYEAQ. V lost 5 bases to trimming and J lost 0 bases; unmatched junction nucleotides: 10. CDR3 length equals 18 residues. The CDR3 coding sequence is TGTGCCAGCAGCCCAGTCCCGGGACAGGGACCAACTAATGAAAAACTGTTTTTT. Translating gives CASSPVPGQGPTNEKLFF.

The chain carries TRBV28 and TRBJ1-1; D unclear. This CDR3 has 16 residues. V gave up 8 bases and J gave up 10 bases, with 29 bases separating them. Germline V gene data show CDR1 as MDHEN and CDR2 as SYDVKM. CDR3 protein: CASSKTTGVVGRSAFF. The CDR3 DNA is TGTGCCAGCTCCAAGACGACTGGGGTTGTTGGGCGTTCAGCTTTCTTT. Filled out from reference TRBV28 and TRBJ1-1, the complete variable domain reads DVKVTQSSRYLVKRTGEKVFLECVQDMDHENMFWYRQDPGLGLRLIYFSYDVKMKEKGDIPEGYSVSREKKERFSLILESASTNQTSMYLCASSKTTGVVGRSAFFGQGTRLTVV.

J is TRBJ1-1 and V is TRBV7-3; D gene unclear. The V gene's germline CDR1 is SGHTA and CDR2 FQGTGA. V lost 2 bases and J 2 bases, leaving 12 bases between the germline ends. CDR3 length equals 15 residues. This chain's CDR3 is CASSLQASQNTEAFF. For the CDR3, the DNA is TGTGCCAGCAGCTTACAGGCGTCTCAAAACACTGAAGCTTTCTTT.

This rearrangement joins TRBV6-5 to TRBJ2-1; D not certain. V lost 5 bases, J lost 6 bases, and 11 bases lay in between. The V gene's germline CDR1 is MNHEY and CDR2 SVGAGI. The CDR3 spans 13 residues. In DNA form, the CDR3 reads TGTGCCAGCAGTCTTCGGGCGGTCAATGAGCAGTTCTTC. It yields the protein CASSLRAVNEQFF.

This CDR3 reads CASSNTGPIGYEQYF. The CDR3 nucleotides read TGTGCCAGCAGTAATACAGGGCCGATCGGGTACGAGCAGTACTTC. The chain has TRBV2 and TRBJ2-7; tentatively, D is TRBD1 (6 bases). Trimming left V 5 bases short and J 4 bases short, with 18 bases between. The CDR3 is made up of 15 amino acids. Germline V gene data show CDR1 as SNHLY and CDR2 as FYNNEI.

The V call is TRBV11-2, the J call TRBJ1-6; D ambiguous. V was trimmed by 5 bases and J by 10 bases, leaving 12 bases between them. The CDR3 totals 13 residues. CDR1 and CDR2 (germline): SGHAT, FQNNGV. CDR3 sequence: CASSPHLDSPLHF. The CDR3 DNA is TGTGCCAGCAGCCCTCACCTGGACTCACCCCTCCACTTT. Full variable domain (missing parts from reference TRBV11-2 and TRBJ1-6): EAGVAQSPRYKIIEKRQSVAFWCNPISGHATLYWYQQILGQGPKLLIQFQNNGVVDDSQLPKDRFSAERLKGVDSTLKIQPAKLEDSAVYLCASSPHLDSPLHFGNGTRLTVT.

The chain has TRBV10-2 and TRBJ2-7, with D unclear. Germline V gene sequence: CDR1 WSHSY, CDR2 SAAADI. The CDR3 has 9 amino acids. Trimming stripped 10 bases from V and 5 bases from J, with 6 bases between. The CDR3 DNA is TGCGCCATAGCCCACGAGCAGTACTTC. It yields the protein CAIAHEQYF.

This clone was picked up a small number of times. V is TRBV5-6 and J is TRBJ1-3; possibly TRBD1 for D (5 bases). The CDR3 covers 16 residues. Germline loops: CDR1 SGHDT, CDR2 YYEEEE. V was shortened by 4 bases and J by 1 base, with 15 bases between the two germline ends. Here the CDR3 DNA reads TGTGCCAGCAGCCGCGACGGGGCCGCTTCTGGAAACACCATATATTTT. As protein: CASSRDGAASGNTIYF.